One sample yielded the 21 T cell receptor beta chains listed below, sequenced in a study of coeliac disease. Clones were read by immunoSEQ multiplex PCR, and TCRdb kept only the in-frame ones, dropping some. Of 4,000 to 6,000 clones in the sample, roughly 70% were seen once. The sample consisted of lymphocytes from the gut lamina propria. These receptors came from a man younger than 30 with celiac disease on a gluten-free diet.

The chain carries TRBV29-1 and TRBJ1-1; D not certain. This CDR3 comprises 12 residues. Deletions cut 7 bases from V and 1 base from J, with 10 bases between. Germline V CDR1 and CDR2: SQVTM, ANQGSEA. The CDR3 nucleotides read TGCAGCGCATCTACGGGGAACACTGAAGCTTTCTTT. This translates into CSASTGNTEAFF. The variable domain in full, with the rest retrieved from reference TRBV29-1 and TRBJ1-1, is SAVISQKPSRDICQRGTSLTIQCQVDSQVTMMFWYRQQPGQSLTLIATANQGSEATYESGFVIDKFPISRPNLTFSTLTVSNMSPEDSSIYLCSASTGNTEAFFGQGTRLTVV.

This clone was counted only a few times. The chain employs TRBV11-2 and TRBJ2-2, with a tentative D call TRBD2 (5 bases). The germline V and J ends were trimmed by 2 bases and 6 bases, with 13 bases remaining between them. CDR1 is SGHAT and CDR2 is FQNNGV in the germline V gene. The CDR3 totals 15 residues. For the CDR3, the DNA is TGTGCCAGCAGCTTAAGAGGGATAGTCGCCGGGGAGCTGTTTTTT. Translation: CASSLRGIVAGELFF.

In regard to this clone: The sample holds other DNA sequences that translate to the same CDR3. The chain carries TRBV28 and TRBJ1-1; weak D call: TRBD1 (5 bases). Germline CDR1 MDHEN, CDR2 SYDVKM. The V end lost 3 bases, the J end lost 5 bases, and 7 bases lay between the germline ends. The CDR3 contains 12 residues. This CDR3 reads CASSFGGTEAFF. Written as DNA, the CDR3 is TGTGCCAGCAGTTTCGGGGGGACTGAAGCTTTCTTT.

This clone turned up a few times. The rearrangement joins TRBV4-1 to TRBJ1-5; maybe TRBD1 (5 bases). With 3 bases removed from V and 2 bases from J, the gap between germline ends came to 20 bases. The CDR3 extends over 18 amino acids. Germline V lookup: CDR1 MGHRA, CDR2 YSYEKL. CDR3 sequence (DNA): TGCGCCAGCAGCCATGAGGCGGTGGGGCCCGCGGGCAATCAGCCCCAGCATTTT. Amino acids: CASSHEAVGPAGNQPQHF.

This chain connects TRBV6-1 to TRBJ2-4; 7 nucleotides line up with TRBD1. Germline trimming cut 5 bases from V and 4 bases from J; bases unmatched to any gene: 8. The length of the CDR3 is 15 residues. Germline V gene sequence: CDR1 MNHNS, CDR2 SASEGT. CDR3 nucleotide sequence: TGTGCCAGCAGTCCTACAGGACAGGTTAAAAACATTCAGTACTTC. Translation: CASSPTGQVKNIQYF.

The chain combines TRBV11-2 with TRBJ2-1; TRBD2 aligns across 11 bases. CDR1 and CDR2 (germline): SGHAT, FQNNGV. V dropped 2 bases and J dropped 7; count of bases not matched to a gene: 10. CDR3 length equals 17 residues. The DNA of the CDR3 is TGTGCCAGCAGCTTACATTTGTCTAGCGGGGGGAAGAATGAGCAGTTCTTC. As protein: CASSLHLSSGGKNEQFF.

V usage is TRBV9 and J usage is TRBJ1-6; possible D gene TRBD1, 5 bases. V was pared by 3 bases and J by 7 bases, with 17 bases between. The CDR3 totals 16 residues. Germline CDR1 SGDLS, CDR2 YYNGEE. The CDR3 protein is CASSALRGASNSPLHF. The CDR3 region has the DNA TGTGCCAGCAGCGCACTAAGGGGTGCCTCCAATTCACCCCTCCACTTT.

The CDR3: CASSLGRQGTNYGYTF. Here the CDR3 DNA reads TGTGCCAGCAGCTTGGGCCGACAGGGGACAAACTATGGCTACACCTTC. The V gene is TRBV5-6, the J gene TRBJ1-2; 8 bases align to TRBD1. The V and J ends lost 0 bases and 2 bases, in that order; junction bases with no gene match: 6. This CDR3 is 16 amino acids long. Germline V lookup: CDR1 SGHDT, CDR2 YYEEEE.

The chain recombines TRBV7-3 with TRBJ2-3; 11 bases map to TRBD2. V was pared by 8 bases and J by 0 bases, with 4 bases of the junction left unmatched. CDR1 is SGHTA, CDR2 FQGTGA, per germline. The CDR3 is made up of 15 amino acids. CDR3 protein: CASSSGGSSTDTQYF. In DNA form, the CDR3 reads TGTGCCAGCTCTAGCGGGGGGTCTAGCACAGATACGCAGTATTTT.

The chain's CDR3 is CASSLSWAGGLAKNIQYF. CDR3 coding DNA: TGTGCCAGCAGCTTAAGTTGGGCGGGGGGGCTAGCCAAAAACATTCAGTACTTC. This rearrangement joins TRBV7-2 to TRBJ2-4; 9 bases align to TRBD2. V was clipped by 2 bases and J by 0 bases; unmatched bases: 8. The germline V gene encodes CDR1 SGHTA and CDR2 FQGNSA. This CDR3 comprises 18 residues.

The chain couples TRBV6-1 to TRBJ2-3, with D uncertain. CDR1 is MNHNS, CDR2 SASEGT, per germline. The CDR3 totals 13 residues. The V end lost 7 bases, the J end lost 1 base, and 9 bases lay between the germline ends. The CDR3 here is CASIDRGTDTQYF. The CDR3 DNA follows: TGTGCCAGCATAGATCGGGGCACAGATACGCAGTATTTT.

The chain employs TRBV5-4 and TRBJ2-3; 8 bases map to TRBD1. The germline V gene encodes CDR1 SGHNT and CDR2 YYREEE (reference sequence). Trimming cost V 5 bases and J 5 bases; bases outside gene matches: 10. The CDR3 length is 15 residues. The CDR3, as DNA: TGTGCCAGCAGACATACATCAGACAGGGGAGATACGCAGTATTTT. Its protein product is CASRHTSDRGDTQYF.

The chain combines TRBV28 with TRBJ2-3, with 8 positions matching TRBD2. The CDR3 has 15 residues. J gave up 6 bases and V 3 bases, and 8 bases lay outside the gene matches. Germline lookup yields CDR1 MDHEN and CDR2 SYDVKM. CDR3 sequence: CASSFWRGVGDTQYF. The CDR3 coding sequence is TGTGCCAGCAGTTTTTGGCGGGGGGTGGGGGATACGCAGTATTTT.

This clone was counted a single time. The chain uses TRBV25-1 and TRBJ2-5; a possible D gene is TRBD2 (6 bases). Between the trimmed V and J ends, which lost 1 base and 7 bases, there was a span of 13 bases. CDR3 length: 14 residues. Germline assignment: CDR1 MGHDK and CDR2 SYGVNS. CDR3: CASSEFQGRGTQYF. The CDR3 DNA reads TGTGCCAGCAGTGAATTTCAAGGGCGGGGGACCCAGTACTTC.

The chain links TRBV14 to TRBJ2-7; weak D call: TRBD2 (5 bases). The germline CDR1 and CDR2 sequences are SGHDN and FVKESK. V lost 0 bases and J 7 bases, leaving 10 bases between the germline ends. The CDR3 is 13 amino acids. The CDR3 bases are TGTGCCAGCAGCCAAGATTCCTCGGGGGAGCAGTACTTC. It encodes CASSQDSSGEQYF.

CDR3 DNA: TGCAGCGTATACAGGGGAAGCGGCACAGATACGCAGTATTTT. Translated: CSVYRGSGTDTQYF. The V gene is TRBV29-1, the J gene TRBJ2-3, with 7 nucleotides matching TRBD1. Trimming took 6 bases from V and 1 from J; bases not matched to a gene: 7. The germline V gene has CDR1 SQVTM and CDR2 ANQGSEA. This CDR3 has 14 residues.

As DNA, the CDR3 is TGTGCCAGCAGCTTCCAGACACGAGGGGAAAAACTGTTTTTT. It specifies CASSFQTRGEKLFF. This rearrangement joins TRBV5-5 to TRBJ1-4; D is ambiguous. Trimming stripped 2 bases from V and 8 bases from J, with 13 bases between. Looked up from germline, CDR1 is SGHKS and CDR2 is YYEKEE (reference sequence). This CDR3 spans 14 amino acids.

The chain uses TRBV7-3 and TRBJ2-7; 7 bases are a match to TRBD1. The CDR3 sequence is 13 residues long. Trimming took 5 bases from V and 11 from J; bases not matched to a gene: 12. CDR1 is SGHTA and CDR2 is FQGTGA in the germline V gene. In nucleotides, the CDR3 is TGTGCCAGCAGCATCGCGACAGGGTCCGAAAAGTACTTC. It specifies CASSIATGSEKYF.

This clone was seen a few times. The J gene is TRBJ2-5, the V gene TRBV7-9; D may be TRBD1 (6 bases). The germline gives CDR1 SEHNR, CDR2 FQNEAQ (reference sequence). The CDR3 contains 16 residues. Trimming shortened V by 5 bases and J by 2 bases, and 18 bases separated the two germline ends. CDR3 residues: CASSAAGNRGQETQYF. CDR3 in DNA: TGTGCCAGCAGCGCCGCAGGGAATAGGGGGCAAGAGACCCAGTACTTC.

This chain links TRBV5-1 with TRBJ2-3; TRBD2 aligns across 10 bases. The germline CDR1 and CDR2 sequences are SGHRS and YFSETQ. There are 15 residues in the CDR3. V gave up 3 bases and J gave up 3 bases; unmatched junction bases: 4. CDR3 DNA: TGCGCCAGCAGCTGGGATAGCGGGGGGACAGATACGCAGTATTTT. Its translation: CASSWDSGGTDTQYF.

This clone showed up just a few times. V gene TRBV9 combines with J gene TRBJ1-2; maybe TRBD1 (5 bases). Germline CDR1 and CDR2: SGDLS and YYNGEE. The CDR3 spans 14 residues. Trimming removed 4 bases from V and 0 bases from J, with 10 bases in between. CDR3 nucleotide sequence: TGTGCCAGCAGCCCCACGACAGCTAACTATGGCTACACCTTC. This gives the protein CASSPTTANYGYTF.